This is a list of T cell receptor beta chains from one sample in a study of T cells after yellow fever vaccination. TCRdb fed the 5' RACE reads into MiXCR, producing one record per CDR3 protein. The data hold 500,000 to 650,000 distinct CDR3 sequences, with approximately 13% observed a single time. The input for sequencing was PBMCs, taken on the day of the yellow fever booster vaccination. These receptor sequences come from a man under 40 who received the YFV17D yellow fever vaccine. Both conserved end residues are part of each CDR3. The order of the fields is CDR3 protein, CDR3 DNA, V gene, clone size, D gene, J gene. A D gene is named only where the DNA matches it firmly. Rows give clone size only sometimes, using once, few, many, or a class for an expanded clone.

cdr3_aa: CAISGGDVTYEQYF
cdr3_nt: TGTGCCATCAGTGGTGGGGACGTCACCTACGAGCAGTACTTC
v_call: TRBV10-3
clone_size: .
d_call: .
j_call: TRBJ2-7

cdr3_aa: CSVEDLTSGSMGYNEQFF
cdr3_nt: TGCAGCGTTGAAGATCTTACTAGCGGGTCGATGGGTTACAATGAGCAGTTCTTC
v_call: TRBV29-1
clone_size: few
d_call: TRBD2
j_call: TRBJ2-1

cdr3_aa: CASSSGTAGDQNF
cdr3_nt: TGTGCCAGCAGCTCAGGGACAGCCGGGGATCAGAACTTC
v_call: TRBV7-9
clone_size: few
d_call: TRBD1
j_call: TRBJ2-7

cdr3_aa: CASSPKLRLAGPSYNEQFF
cdr3_nt: TGTGCCAGCAGCCCGAAGTTGAGGCTAGCGGGCCCCTCCTACAATGAGCAGTTCTTC
v_call: TRBV11-1
clone_size: .
d_call: TRBD2
j_call: TRBJ2-1

cdr3_aa: CASSVREGYEQYF
cdr3_nt: TGTGCCAGCAGCGTTAGGGAAGGCTACGAGCAGTACTTC
v_call: TRBV9
clone_size: .
d_call: .
j_call: TRBJ2-7

cdr3_aa: CASKTSGNSYNEQFF
cdr3_nt: TGTGCCAGCAAGACTAGCGGAAACTCCTACAATGAGCAGTTCTTC
v_call: TRBV27
clone_size: .
d_call: TRBD2
j_call: TRBJ2-1

cdr3_aa: CASSPNLGRNTEAFF
cdr3_nt: TGTGCCAGCAGCCCCAACCTGGGACGGAACACTGAAGCTTTCTTT
v_call: TRBV7-3
clone_size: few
d_call: .
j_call: TRBJ1-1

cdr3_aa: CASSTAGAGLGNEQFF
cdr3_nt: TGCGCCAGCAGCACAGCGGGAGCTGGGCTAGGTAATGAGCAGTTCTTC
v_call: TRBV5-1
clone_size: few
d_call: TRBD2
j_call: TRBJ2-1

cdr3_aa: CASREGGSGTDTQYF
cdr3_nt: TGCGCCAGCAGAGAAGGGGGAAGCGGCACAGATACGCAGTATTTT
v_call: TRBV5-1
clone_size: .
d_call: .
j_call: TRBJ2-3

cdr3_aa: CASSLGGDLRYEQYF
cdr3_nt: TGTGCCAGCAGTTTGGGGGGGGACTTGCGTTACGAGCAGTACTTC
v_call: TRBV28
clone_size: .
d_call: TRBD2
j_call: TRBJ2-7

cdr3_aa: CASTFRVGQPQHF
cdr3_nt: TGTGCCAGCACCTTCCGGGTCGGGCAGCCCCAGCATTTT
v_call: TRBV27
clone_size: .
d_call: .
j_call: TRBJ1-5

cdr3_aa: CASSENERDYNNEQFF
cdr3_nt: TGTGCCAGCAGTGAAAATGAACGGGACTACAACAATGAGCAGTTCTTC
v_call: TRBV6-1
clone_size: few
d_call: TRBD2
j_call: TRBJ2-1

cdr3_aa: CASSANPGIYNEQFF
cdr3_nt: TGTGCCAGCAGCGCCAATCCGGGGATCTACAATGAGCAGTTCTTC
v_call: TRBV11-2
clone_size: .
d_call: .
j_call: TRBJ2-1

cdr3_aa: CASSTGDAGANVLTF
cdr3_nt: TGTGCCAGCTCAACAGGGGACGCCGGGGCCAACGTCCTGACTTTC
v_call: TRBV7-2
clone_size: .
d_call: TRBD1
j_call: TRBJ2-6

cdr3_aa: CAWSMGNEQFF
cdr3_nt: TGTGCCTGGAGTATGGGGAATGAGCAGTTCTTC
v_call: TRBV30
clone_size: .
d_call: .
j_call: TRBJ2-1

cdr3_aa: CASGTPDPTGAANEAFF
cdr3_nt: TGTGCTAGTGGTACCCCCGACCCCACAGGGGCGGCGAATGAAGCTTTCTTT
v_call: TRBV12-5
clone_size: .
d_call: TRBD1
j_call: TRBJ1-1

cdr3_aa: CASTRFPTLRVNQPQHF
cdr3_nt: TGTGCCAGCACCCGATTTCCGACCCTGAGGGTAAATCAGCCCCAGCATTTT
v_call: TRBV12-3/TRBV12-4
clone_size: .
d_call: .
j_call: TRBJ1-5

cdr3_aa: CASSGTRTYNEQFF
cdr3_nt: TGCGCCAGCAGCGGGACTCGAACCTACAATGAGCAGTTCTTC
v_call: TRBV10-1
clone_size: .
d_call: .
j_call: TRBJ2-1

cdr3_aa: CASKRDGNYEQYF
cdr3_nt: TGCGCCAGCAAACGGGACGGGAACTACGAGCAGTACTTC
v_call: TRBV5-1
clone_size: few
d_call: .
j_call: TRBJ2-7

cdr3_aa: CSVEGGLNTEAFF
cdr3_nt: TGCAGCGTTGAAGGAGGGCTGAACACTGAAGCTTTCTTT
v_call: TRBV29-1
clone_size: .
d_call: .
j_call: TRBJ1-1

cdr3_aa: CASSYSGEGMSTEAFF
cdr3_nt: TGTGCCAGCAGTTACTCGGGGGAGGGGATGAGCACTGAAGCTTTCTTT
v_call: TRBV6-5
clone_size: few
d_call: .
j_call: TRBJ1-1

cdr3_aa: CASNSRSGGEQFF
cdr3_nt: TGTGCCAGCAACTCCCGGTCGGGGGGTGAGCAGTTCTTC
v_call: TRBV7-9
clone_size: few
d_call: TRBD2
j_call: TRBJ2-1

cdr3_aa: CASSLVMTTSGRGGQETQYF
cdr3_nt: TGTGCCAGCAGCTTAGTAATGACGACTAGCGGGAGGGGGGGCCAAGAGACCCAGTACTTC
v_call: TRBV11-2
clone_size: .
d_call: TRBD2
j_call: TRBJ2-5

cdr3_aa: CASSLVGGGQTYEQYF
cdr3_nt: TGTGCCAGCAGCTTAGTTGGAGGGGGCCAGACCTACGAGCAGTACTTC
v_call: TRBV7-2
clone_size: .
d_call: .
j_call: TRBJ2-7

cdr3_aa: CASSSGIPNQPQHF
cdr3_nt: TGTGCCAGCAGCTCGGGCATCCCCAATCAGCCCCAGCATTTT
v_call: TRBV7-9
clone_size: few
d_call: .
j_call: TRBJ1-5

cdr3_aa: CASSLQDRGRQETQYF
cdr3_nt: TGTGCCAGCAGCTTACAGGACAGGGGTCGGCAGGAGACCCAGTACTTC
v_call: TRBV7-9
clone_size: .
d_call: TRBD1
j_call: TRBJ2-5

cdr3_aa: CASSRTSTGVPEQYF
cdr3_nt: TGTGCCAGCAGCCGAACTAGCACGGGTGTTCCCGAGCAGTACTTC
v_call: TRBV7-2
clone_size: .
d_call: .
j_call: TRBJ2-7

cdr3_aa: CASSHLTGNVEQFF
cdr3_nt: TGTGCCAGTAGTCACCTTACAGGGAACGTTGAGCAGTTCTTC
v_call: TRBV19
clone_size: .
d_call: .
j_call: TRBJ2-1

cdr3_aa: CSARVSISYNEQFF
cdr3_nt: TGCAGTGCTAGAGTATCGATCTCCTACAATGAGCAGTTCTTC
v_call: TRBV20-1
clone_size: few
d_call: .
j_call: TRBJ2-1

cdr3_aa: CATTSGYLTF
cdr3_nt: TGTGCCACCACTAGCGGGTACCTGACTTTC
v_call: TRBV24-1
clone_size: few
d_call: TRBD2
j_call: TRBJ2-6

cdr3_aa: CAWSVRRGTSGRSGELFF
cdr3_nt: TGTGCCTGGAGTGTACGGCGAGGCACTAGCGGGAGGAGCGGGGAGCTGTTTTTT
v_call: TRBV30
clone_size: few
d_call: TRBD2
j_call: TRBJ2-2

cdr3_aa: CAGSLFWEHNEQFF
cdr3_nt: TGTGCCGGCAGCTTATTCTGGGAACACAATGAGCAGTTCTTC
v_call: TRBV7-9
clone_size: .
d_call: .
j_call: TRBJ2-1

cdr3_aa: CASSPLAGRGYEQYF
cdr3_nt: TGTGCCAGCAGCCCACTAGCGGGGAGGGGCTACGAGCAGTACTTC
v_call: TRBV3-1
clone_size: few
d_call: TRBD2
j_call: TRBJ2-7

cdr3_aa: CSAHSGLPSDEQFF
cdr3_nt: TGCAGTGCCCACAGTGGACTCCCGTCCGATGAGCAGTTCTTC
v_call: TRBV20-1
clone_size: few
d_call: .
j_call: TRBJ2-1

cdr3_aa: CASSTARDQRDTQYF
cdr3_nt: TGCGCCAGCAGCACTGCTAGGGATCAGCGAGATACGCAGTATTTT
v_call: TRBV5-1
clone_size: many
d_call: .
j_call: TRBJ2-3

cdr3_aa: CASSLSSGVGNYGYTF
cdr3_nt: TGTGCCAGCAGTTTATCCTCAGGGGTGGGAAACTATGGCTACACCTTC
v_call: TRBV27
clone_size: .
d_call: .
j_call: TRBJ1-2

cdr3_aa: CASSRTGGYEQYF
cdr3_nt: TGTGCCAGCAGCCGAACAGGGGGCTACGAGCAGTACTTC
v_call: TRBV2
clone_size: many
d_call: TRBD1
j_call: TRBJ2-7

cdr3_aa: CASSRAGMTSGGPGDTQYF
cdr3_nt: TGTGCCAGCAGTCGGGCTGGGATGACTAGCGGGGGACCAGGAGATACGCAGTATTTT
v_call: TRBV28
clone_size: .
d_call: TRBD2
j_call: TRBJ2-3

cdr3_aa: CASSRPGTGQPQHF
cdr3_nt: TGTGCCAGCAGCCGTCCCGGGACAGGTCAGCCCCAGCATTTT
v_call: TRBV6-2/TRBV6-3
clone_size: few
d_call: TRBD1
j_call: TRBJ1-5

cdr3_aa: CASSLEVDTQYF
cdr3_nt: TGCGCCAGCAGCTTGGAGGTGGATACGCAGTATTTT
v_call: TRBV5-1
clone_size: many
d_call: .
j_call: TRBJ2-3